The subject of this entry is one T cell receptor (beta chain). Its specificity is not known. The protocol was immunoSEQ multiplex PCR, while the TCRdb copy is restricted to in-frame clones and leaves out a portion. The repertoire holds about 8,100 clones, with less than 75% as singletons. This record comes from a study of CXCR4 blockade with PD-1 therapy in pancreatic cancer. Study outcomes and limitations: Antigen-specificity overlap of convergent dominant clones remained unconfirmed. Tumors were clonally expanded, mean roughly 0.15 versus 0.05 in healthy blood.

Germline V CDR1 and CDR2: KGHSY, FQNENV. The CDR3 sequence is 16 residues long. Germline trimming cut 4 bases from V and 0 bases from J; bases unmatched to any gene: 9. The TCR sequence derives from a human donor with pancreatic ductal adenocarcinoma. Sample: tumor tissue. The chain is built from TRBV16 and TRBJ2-7; TRBD2 aligns across 7 bases. DNA of the CDR3: TGTGCCAGCAGCCCTCCGAGGGGAGGGAGCTCCTACGAGCAGTACTTC. Translation gives CASSPPRGGSSYEQYF.